This T cell receptor (beta chain) was identified during a study of shared clonotypes between healthy human individuals. Only in-frame clones appear in the TCRdb table, and some are missing; sequencing was by immunoSEQ multiplex PCR. Seen here are around 1.5 million clones, approximately 98% observed once, and the top ten hold roughly 0.45%. V was pared by 1 base and J by 2 bases, with 1 base of the junction left unmatched. CDR3 length equals 15 residues. Germline loops: CDR1 SGHNT, CDR2 YENEEA. This receptor was identified in a man aged 25 to 45 in good health. This chain links TRBV11-3 with TRBJ2-3, with 9 bases matching TRBD1. Source material: naive CD4+ T cells sorted from blood. Subset given: CD45RA+ positively selected. The CDR3 sequence is CASSLGQGDTDTQYF. The DNA for the CDR3 is TGTGCCAGCAGCTTAGGACAGGGGGACACAGATACGCAGTATTTT.